One sample yielded the 20 T cell receptor beta chains listed below, sequenced in a study of CD8 T cells in Susac syndrome. Random hexamers were used to reverse transcribe an amount of roughly 0.45 to 1 ug RNA. TCRdb reprocessed the immunoSEQ multiplex PCR reads with MiXCR, giving one entry per CDR3 protein. The data show approximately 70,000 distinct CDR3 sequences, approximately 95% seen once. Sequenced: CD8+ T cells from PBMCs. These receptors all stem from a human donor in good health.

V is TRBV5-1 and J is TRBJ2-1, with TRBD1 identical over 8 bases. V shed 4 bases and J 9 bases; nucleotides not matched to a gene: 6. Germline CDR1 SGHRS, CDR2 YFSETQ. CDR3 length equals 13 residues. The CDR3 reads CASSLDREFEQFF. The CDR3 DNA reads as TGCGCCAGCAGCCTGGACAGGGAATTTGAGCAGTTCTTC.

The V gene is TRBV29-1, the J gene TRBJ1-2; a weak D match, TRBD1 (5 bases). Trimming removed 1 base from V and 8 bases from J, with 11 bases in between. This CDR3 has 12 amino acids. The germline V gene encodes CDR1 SQVTM and CDR2 ANQGSEA. The CDR3 protein is CSVEAGVSGYTF. Here the CDR3 DNA reads TGCAGCGTTGAAGCGGGGGTCAGCGGCTACACCTTC.

The genes are TRBV19 and TRBJ2-2, with 12 bases lining up with TRBD2. The CDR3 is 16 residues long. Looked up from germline, CDR1 is LNHDA and CDR2 is SQIVND (reference sequence). V trimming: 5 bases; J trimming: 7 bases; junction bases outside the gene matches: 8. The CDR3 is CASSGLAGTPGGELFF. CDR3 bases: TGTGCCAGTAGTGGACTAGCGGGGACGCCGGGCGGGGAGCTGTTTTTT.

V usage is TRBV9 and J usage is TRBJ2-1, with 8 bases lining up with TRBD1. This CDR3 region has 12 residues. The junction had 3 bases not matched to a gene; V was cut back by 6 bases and J by 7 bases. CDR1 is SGDLS, CDR2 YYNGEE, per germline. CDR3 DNA sequence: TGTGCCAGCAACACAGGGGGGAATGAGCAGTTCTTC. The encoded protein is CASNTGGNEQFF.

The genes are TRBV9 and TRBJ2-1; possibly TRBD1 for D (5 bases). From germline, CDR1 is SGDLS and CDR2 YYNGEE. This CDR3 is 14 amino acids long. Deletions cut 4 bases from V and 5 bases from J, with 13 bases between. The CDR3 nucleotides are TGTGCCAGCAGCCCAGACATGGGGCACAATGAGCAGTTCTTC. The encoded protein is CASSPDMGHNEQFF.

V is TRBV27 and J is TRBJ1-6; D remains ambiguous. V lost 7 bases to trimming and J lost 7 bases, with 11 bases between them. The CDR3 is 13 amino acids. Germline V gene data show CDR1 as MNHEY and CDR2 as SMNVEV (reference sequence). The CDR3: CASTRTENSPLHF. CDR3 coding DNA: TGTGCCAGCACTCGGACGGAGAATTCACCCCTCCACTTT.

The J gene is TRBJ2-6, the V gene TRBV7-9; D possibly corresponds to TRBD1 (5 bases). The germline V gene encodes CDR1 SEHNR and CDR2 FQNEAQ (reference sequence). The CDR3 covers 13 residues. Trimming pared 5 bases from V and 9 bases from J, leaving 11 bases between. CDR3 bases: TGTGCCAGCAGCGGGTTAGGACACAACGTCCTGACTTTC. As protein: CASSGLGHNVLTF.

CDR3: CASSDAFGTGYGTGELFF. The CDR3 DNA reads TGTGCCAGCAGCGATGCTTTTGGGACAGGGTATGGAACCGGGGAGCTGTTTTTT. This chain joins TRBV9 and TRBJ2-2; 9 bases are shared with TRBD1. The junction had 14 bases not matched to a gene; V was cut back by 3 bases and J by 5 bases. CDR1 and CDR2 (germline): SGDLS, YYNGEE. The CDR3 runs to 18 residues.

This clonotype appeared once. The chain is built from TRBV19 and TRBJ2-3, with TRBD2 matching 15 bases. This CDR3 is 15 amino acids long. Germline V gives CDR1 LNHDA, CDR2 SQIVND (reference sequence). J gave up 5 bases and V 9 bases, and 6 bases lay outside the gene matches. The CDR3 bases are TGTGCCAGCAAACCGGGACTAGCGGGGGGAGATACGCAGTATTTT. Translated, it gives CASKPGLAGGDTQYF.

The gene calls are TRBV27 and TRBJ2-2; TRBD1 or TRBD2 may be the D gene (5 bases each). The CDR3 has 14 residues. The germline gives CDR1 MNHEY, CDR2 SMNVEV (reference sequence). V was pared by 4 bases and J by 7 bases, with 13 bases between. The DNA for the CDR3 is TGTGCCAGCAGTTACGGGACGGGAAGCGGGGAGCTGTTTTTT. Protein sequence: CASSYGTGSGELFF.

The chain is built from TRBV12-3 or TRBV12-4 and TRBJ2-5; D might be TRBD2 (5 bases). The CDR3 contains 14 residues. V was clipped by 3 bases and J by 2 bases, with 10 bases between them. The CDR3 protein is CASSFEGAQETQYF. The CDR3 DNA sequence: TGTGCCAGCAGTTTCGAGGGCGCTCAAGAGACCCAGTACTTC.

This chain connects TRBV3-1 to TRBJ2-7; maybe TRBD2 (5 bases). The length of the CDR3 is 17 residues. Germline values: CDR1 LGHDT, CDR2 YNNKEL (reference sequence). With 5 bases removed from V and 4 bases from J, the gap between germline ends came to 24 bases. The CDR3 coding sequence is TGTGCCAGCAGCTCAAGAACGTCGGGTCCCACGGGGTACGAGCAGTACTTC. This translates into CASSSRTSGPTGYEQYF.

The chain carries TRBV6-5 and TRBJ2-5; a weak D match, TRBD1 (5 bases). This CDR3 region has 14 residues. Germline V gives CDR1 MNHEY, CDR2 SVGAGI. Trimming removed 6 bases at V and 2 bases at J, with 13 bases between. In DNA form, the CDR3 reads TGTGCCAGCAGGGGTCAGGGTTGGCAAGAGACCCAGTACTTC. Translation gives CASRGQGWQETQYF.

The chain has TRBV28 and TRBJ1-2; possibly TRBD1 for D (5 bases). Trimming cost V 5 bases and J 5 bases, with 12 bases left between them. Germline V gene data show CDR1 as MDHEN and CDR2 as SYDVKM. CDR3 length: 13 residues. Here the CDR3 reads CASSPPRAYGYTF. The DNA of the CDR3 is TGTGCCAGCAGTCCTCCCAGGGCATATGGCTACACCTTC.

The chain uses TRBV12-3 or TRBV12-4 and TRBJ2-7; TRBD1 matches 10 bases. This CDR3 region has 14 residues. V gave up 4 bases and J gave up 6 bases; unmatched junction bases: 6. The CDR3 DNA follows: TGTGCCAGCAGTTCAGACAGGGGGCCTGGCGAGCAGTACGTC. This translates into CASSSDRGPGEQYV.

CDR3: CSARGIQSSYNSPLHF. DNA for the CDR3: TGCAGTGCTAGAGGCATACAGAGCTCCTATAATTCACCCCTCCACTTT. This chain joins TRBV20-1 and TRBJ1-6; no clear D gene. Per germline, CDR1 DFQATT and CDR2 SNEGSKA (reference sequence). Trimming took off 1 base at V and 0 bases at J, with 10 bases between the two ends. The CDR3 runs 16 residues.

This sequence joins TRBV29-1 and TRBJ2-5; D not certain. The CDR3 has 14 amino acids. CDR1 is SQVTM and CDR2 is ANQGSEA in the germline V gene. V was pared by 3 bases and J by 2 bases, with 13 bases between. CDR3 residues: CSVDWAGDQETQYF. The CDR3 bases are TGCAGCGTTGATTGGGCAGGAGATCAAGAGACCCAGTACTTC.

The rearrangement links TRBV12-3 or TRBV12-4 to TRBJ1-2; D ambiguous. Trimming stripped 3 bases from V and 10 bases from J, with 9 bases between. The CDR3 is 11 residues long. Here the CDR3 reads CASSFSDDYTF. The CDR3 coding sequence is TGTGCCAGCAGTTTCTCGGATGACTACACCTTC.

CDR3 residues: CSAPGSYGYTF. CDR3 nucleotide sequence: TGCAGCGCCCCTGGGAGTTATGGCTACACCTTC. The chain is built from TRBV29-1 and TRBJ1-2; D remains unclear. V was shortened by 7 bases and J by 5 bases, with 11 bases between the two germline ends. Per the germline V gene, CDR1 is SQVTM and CDR2 is ANQGSEA. This CDR3 contains 11 residues.

This chain joins TRBV12-3 or TRBV12-4 and TRBJ2-2; 8 bases agree with TRBD1. Trimming at V came to 5 bases and at J to 6 bases, leaving 8 bases not matched to a gene. This CDR3 has 15 amino acids. CDR3 sequence (DNA): TGTGCCAGCAGTCTCCGGGACAGGATCCCCGGGGAGCTGTTTTTT. This gives the protein CASSLRDRIPGELFF.